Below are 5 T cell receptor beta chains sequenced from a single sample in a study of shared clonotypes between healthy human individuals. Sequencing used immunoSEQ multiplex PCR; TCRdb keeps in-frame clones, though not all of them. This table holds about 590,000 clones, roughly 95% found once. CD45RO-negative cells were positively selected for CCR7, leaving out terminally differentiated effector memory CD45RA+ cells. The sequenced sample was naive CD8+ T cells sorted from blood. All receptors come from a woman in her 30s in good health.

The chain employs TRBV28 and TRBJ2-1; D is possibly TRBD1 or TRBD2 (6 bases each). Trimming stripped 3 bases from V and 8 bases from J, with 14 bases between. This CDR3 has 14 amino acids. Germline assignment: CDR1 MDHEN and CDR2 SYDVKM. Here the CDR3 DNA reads TGTGCCAGCAGTTTGGAGGGGGAGCTCTATGAGCAGTTCTTC. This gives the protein CASSLEGELYEQFF.

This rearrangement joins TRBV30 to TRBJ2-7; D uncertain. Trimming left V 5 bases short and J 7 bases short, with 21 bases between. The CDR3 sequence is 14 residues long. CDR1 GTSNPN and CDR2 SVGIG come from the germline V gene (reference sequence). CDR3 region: CAWDEVSAHSEQYF. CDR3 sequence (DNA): TGTGCCTGGGATGAAGTATCAGCCCACTCTGAGCAGTACTTC.

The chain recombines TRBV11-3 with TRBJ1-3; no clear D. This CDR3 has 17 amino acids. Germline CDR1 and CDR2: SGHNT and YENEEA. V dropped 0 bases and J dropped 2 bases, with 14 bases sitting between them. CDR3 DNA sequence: TGTGCCAGCAGCTTAGATTCCCACCAAAAGACTGGAAACACCATATATTTT. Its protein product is CASSLDSHQKTGNTIYF.

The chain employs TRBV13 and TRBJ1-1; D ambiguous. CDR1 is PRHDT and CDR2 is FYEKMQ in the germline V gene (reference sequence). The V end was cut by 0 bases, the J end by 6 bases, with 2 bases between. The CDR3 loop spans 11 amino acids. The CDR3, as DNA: TGTGCCAGCAGCTTAGGCCCTGAAGCTTTCTTT. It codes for CASSLGPEAFF. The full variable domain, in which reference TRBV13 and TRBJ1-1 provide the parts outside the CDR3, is AAGVIQSPRHLIKEKRETATLKCYPIPRHDTVYWYQQGPGQDPQFLISFYEKMQSDKGSIPDRFSAQQFSDYHSELNMSSLELGDSALYFCASSLGPEAFFGQGTRLTVV.

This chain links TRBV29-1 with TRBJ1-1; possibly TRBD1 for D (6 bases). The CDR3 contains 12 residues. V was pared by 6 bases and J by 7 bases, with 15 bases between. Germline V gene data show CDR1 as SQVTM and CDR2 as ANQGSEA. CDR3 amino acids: CSVVGGEGEAFF. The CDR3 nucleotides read TGCAGCGTAGTTGGGGGCGAAGGTGAAGCTTTCTTT. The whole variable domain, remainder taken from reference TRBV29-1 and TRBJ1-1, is SAVISQKPSRDICQRGTSLTIQCQVDSQVTMMFWYRQQPGQSLTLIATANQGSEATYESGFVIDKFPISRPNLTFSTLTVSNMSPEDSSIYLCSVVGGEGEAFFGQGTRLTVV.